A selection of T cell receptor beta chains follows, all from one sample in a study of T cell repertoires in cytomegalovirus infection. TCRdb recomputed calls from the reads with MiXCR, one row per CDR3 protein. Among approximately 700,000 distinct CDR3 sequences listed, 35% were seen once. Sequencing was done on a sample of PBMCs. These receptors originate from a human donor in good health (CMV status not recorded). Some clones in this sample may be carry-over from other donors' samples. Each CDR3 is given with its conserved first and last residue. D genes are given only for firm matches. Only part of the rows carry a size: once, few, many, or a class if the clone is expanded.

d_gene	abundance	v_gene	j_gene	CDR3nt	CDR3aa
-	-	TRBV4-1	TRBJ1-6	TGCGCCAGCAGCCAAATACAGGGAGGTTCACCCCTCCACTTT	CASSQIQGGSPLHF
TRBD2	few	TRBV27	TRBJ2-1	TGTGCCAGCAGCTTTGCTAGCGGGGAATCTTCCTACAATGAGCAGTTCTTC	CASSFASGESSYNEQFF
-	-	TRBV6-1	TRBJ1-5	TGTGCAACTGGGCCGGGACATAACAATCAGCCCCAGCATTTT	CATGPGHNNQPQHF
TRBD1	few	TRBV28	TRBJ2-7	TGTGCCAGCAGTATTACCGGGACAGGGCACTACGAGCAGTACTTC	CASSITGTGHYEQYF
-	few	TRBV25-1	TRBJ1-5	TGTGCCAGCAGTGACGGGGGAAAAGCCCAGCATTTT	CASSDGGKAQHF
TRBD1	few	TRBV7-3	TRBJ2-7	TGTGCCAGCAGCTTAACGGGTGACAGGGGGAACGAGCAGTACTTC	CASSLTGDRGNEQYF
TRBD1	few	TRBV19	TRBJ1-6	TGTGCCAGTAGTATTAACCCGGGACAGAATTCACCCCTCCACTTT	CASSINPGQNSPLHF
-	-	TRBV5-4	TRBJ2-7	TGTGCCAGCAGCAACCTCCGGGACACTGTTTACGAGCAGTACTTC	CASSNLRDTVYEQYF
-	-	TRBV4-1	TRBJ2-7	TGCGCCAGCAGCCCGACCGCGGCGGGGACCTCCTACGAGCAGTACTTC	CASSPTAAGTSYEQYF
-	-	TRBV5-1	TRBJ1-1	TGCGCCAGCAGCTCCGACACGAAGCTAAACGATGAAGCTTTCTTT	CASSSDTKLNDEAFF
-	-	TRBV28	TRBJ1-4	TGTGCCAGCAGCTTCAGCTTGCGGGAAAAACTGTTTTTT	CASSFSLREKLFF
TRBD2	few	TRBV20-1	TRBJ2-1	TGCAGTGCTAGTCTAGCGGGGATACAGTTCTTC	CSASLAGIQFF
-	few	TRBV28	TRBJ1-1	TGTGCCAGCAGTTTGGGTGGGGCGGTGAACACTGAAGCTTTCTTT	CASSLGGAVNTEAFF
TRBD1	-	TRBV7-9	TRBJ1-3	TGTGCCACTCGGGACAGCGTGAGAGGAAACACCATATATTTT	CATRDSVRGNTIYF
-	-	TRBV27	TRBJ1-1	TGTGCCAGCAGCCGGGACACCCCGAACACTGAAGCTTTCTTT	CASSRDTPNTEAFF
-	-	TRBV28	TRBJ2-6	TGTGCCAGCAGTTTTTCAGGGATCAGTGCCTCTGGGGCCAACGTCCTGACTTTC	CASSFSGISASGANVLTF
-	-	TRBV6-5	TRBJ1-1	TGTGCCAGCAGTTACTCGCAGGGAATGGAAGCTTTCTTT	CASSYSQGMEAFF
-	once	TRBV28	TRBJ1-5	TGTGCCAGCACTACGCCCTATCAGCCCCAGCATTTT	CASTTPYQPQHF